The 10 T cell receptor beta chains in this list originate from one sample, sequenced in a study of blood T cell repertoires in COVID-19. Data came from immunoSEQ multiplex PCR; TCRdb stores just in-frame clones and leaves some out. The repertoire holds 110,000 to 150,000 clones, with 75% to 90% as singletons. The specimen sequenced was peripheral blood. The receptor set was obtained from a woman between 45 and 60 years old with acute or convalescent COVID-19.

In this sample, this clone turned up once. This rearrangement joins TRBV19 to TRBJ2-3; the match to TRBD2 covers 8 bases. CDR1 is LNHDA, CDR2 SQIVND, per germline (reference sequence). The J segment lost 4 bases and the V segment lost 5 bases, leaving 14 bases of the junction unmatched. This CDR3 has 17 residues. The CDR3 DNA reads TGTGCCAGTAGTCCGTCCTCGGGGCGGGGGGACGCAGATACGCAGTATTTT. Translated, it gives CASSPSSGRGDADTQYF.

The chain links TRBV19 to TRBJ1-1, with D maybe TRBD1 (6 bases). Germline V CDR1 and CDR2: LNHDA, SQIVND (reference sequence). V was trimmed by 5 bases and J by 6 bases, leaving 10 bases between them. CDR3 length equals 12 residues. In DNA form, the CDR3 reads TGTGCCAGTAGTTACCGACAGGCTGAAGCTTTCTTT. Encoded protein: CASSYRQAEAFF.

This chain connects TRBV5-1 to TRBJ2-7; D is perhaps TRBD1 (5 bases). There are 14 residues in the CDR3. CDR1 is SGHRS, CDR2 YFSETQ, per germline. Trimming left V 1 base short and J 2 bases short, with 10 bases between. The CDR3 region is CASSLLPGPYEQYF. CDR3 sequence (DNA): TGCGCCAGCAGCTTGCTCCCAGGGCCCTACGAGCAGTACTTC.

On this clone: Other DNA sequences in the sample encode the same CDR3. The chain combines TRBV7-9 with TRBJ1-2; 8 bases are shared with TRBD1. Germline values: CDR1 SEHNR, CDR2 FQNEAQ (reference sequence). V lost 5 bases and J lost 5; bases outside the gene matches: 4. CDR3 size: 13 residues. The chain's CDR3 is CASSRTGRYGYTF. For the CDR3, the DNA is TGTGCCAGCAGCAGGACAGGGAGGTATGGCTACACCTTC.

This clone appeared a few times. The chain carries TRBV19 and TRBJ1-1; the D gene is possibly TRBD1 (5 bases). Trimming pared 4 bases from V and 0 bases from J, leaving 6 bases between. The length of the CDR3 is 13 residues. Germline V gene sequence: CDR1 LNHDA, CDR2 SQIVND (reference sequence). CDR3 residues: CASSTGMNTEAFF. The DNA of the CDR3 is TGTGCCAGTAGTACAGGGATGAACACTGAAGCTTTCTTT.

The chain uses TRBV23-1 and TRBJ1-2; 8 bases line up with TRBD1. TRBV23-1 belongs to the ORF category, with a function that is uncertain. V lost 2 bases to trimming and J lost 7 bases; unmatched junction nucleotides: 6. There are 14 residues in the CDR3. CDR3 sequence: CASSQEQGGFGYTF. CDR3 nucleotide sequence: TGCGCCAGCAGTCAAGAACAGGGGGGGTTTGGCTACACCTTC.

This sequence joins TRBV10-3 and TRBJ2-7, with TRBD2 identical over 9 bases. J was trimmed by 0 bases and V by 6 bases; bases with no gene match: 3. This CDR3 has 14 amino acids. Germline V gives CDR1 ENHRY, CDR2 SYGVKD. CDR3 amino acids: CAISVAGASYEQYF. CDR3 nucleotide sequence: TGTGCCATCAGCGTAGCGGGGGCCTCCTACGAGCAGTACTTC.

This chain uses TRBV19 with TRBJ1-5; no clear D. V was pared by 7 bases and J by 1 base, with 11 bases between. The CDR3 has 14 amino acids. Germline V gene data show CDR1 as LNHDA and CDR2 as SQIVND (reference sequence). CDR3 sequence (DNA): TGTGCCAGTACCCATGTCGGGAGCAATCAGCCCCAGCATTTT. Translated, it gives CASTHVGSNQPQHF.

The rearrangement joins TRBV11-2 to TRBJ2-7; tentatively, D is TRBD1 (6 bases). V lost 2 bases, J lost 6 bases, and 17 bases lay in between. Germline-derived CDR1 and CDR2 are SGHAT and FQNNGV. This CDR3 is 15 amino acids long. The CDR3 is CASSLKRQQGFEQYF. The CDR3 bases are TGTGCCAGCAGCTTAAAACGCCAACAGGGTTTCGAGCAGTACTTC.

In DNA, the CDR3 is TGTGCCAGCAGTGTAATAAAAGCGGGAGGGCCCTACGAGCAGTACTTC. Translation: CASSVIKAGGPYEQYF. V usage is TRBV6-1 and J usage is TRBJ2-7; TRBD2 agrees at 10 bases. CDR1 and CDR2 from the germline V gene are MNHNS and SASEGT. CDR3 size: 16 residues. Trimming removed 4 bases from V and 2 bases from J; junction bases left unmatched: 8.